What follows describes a single T cell receptor beta chain. Clones were read by immunoSEQ multiplex PCR, and TCRdb kept only the in-frame ones, dropping some. The sample has about 130,000 clones; just under 95% are singletons. The sample is drawn from a study of T cell responses to AZD1222 COVID-19 vaccine. The junction had 9 bases not matched to a gene; V was cut back by 4 bases and J by 9 bases. The V gene's germline CDR1 is MDHEN and CDR2 SYDVKM. This CDR3 is built from 15 residues. The chain joins TRBV28 to TRBJ2-2, with 9 bases fitting TRBD1. The sequence was collected from an adult who received the AZD1222 COVID-19 vaccine. This specimen consisted of peripheral blood, obtained 28 days after the second AZD1222 dose. CDR3 sequence (DNA): TGTGCCAGCAGTTCCACAGGGGGCGTGATCCGGGAGCTGTTTTTT. Amino acid sequence: CASSSTGGVIRELFF.